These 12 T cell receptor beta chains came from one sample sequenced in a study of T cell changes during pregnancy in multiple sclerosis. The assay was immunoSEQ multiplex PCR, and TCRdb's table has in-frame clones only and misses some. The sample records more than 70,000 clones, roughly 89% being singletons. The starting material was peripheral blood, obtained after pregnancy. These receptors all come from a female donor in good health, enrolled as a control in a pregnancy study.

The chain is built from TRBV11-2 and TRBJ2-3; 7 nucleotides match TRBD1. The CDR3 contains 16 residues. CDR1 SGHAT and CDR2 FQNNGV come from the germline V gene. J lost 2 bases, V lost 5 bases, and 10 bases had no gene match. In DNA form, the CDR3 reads TGTGCCAGCAGCCGTCCCGGACAGGTTTCCACAGATACGCAGTATTTT. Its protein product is CASSRPGQVSTDTQYF. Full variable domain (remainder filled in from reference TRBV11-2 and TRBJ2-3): EAGVAQSPRYKIIEKRQSVAFWCNPISGHATLYWYQQILGQGPKLLIQFQNNGVVDDSQLPKDRFSAERLKGVDSTLKIQPAKLEDSAVYLCASSRPGQVSTDTQYFGPGTRLTVL.

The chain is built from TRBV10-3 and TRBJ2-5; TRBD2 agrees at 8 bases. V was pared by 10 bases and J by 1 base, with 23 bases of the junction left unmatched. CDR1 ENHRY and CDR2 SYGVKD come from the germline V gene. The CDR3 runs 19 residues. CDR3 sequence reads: CATTPRGGGPKPTQETQYF. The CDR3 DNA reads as TGTGCCACAACCCCTAGGGGCGGGGGGCCCAAACCGACCCAAGAGACCCAGTACTTC.

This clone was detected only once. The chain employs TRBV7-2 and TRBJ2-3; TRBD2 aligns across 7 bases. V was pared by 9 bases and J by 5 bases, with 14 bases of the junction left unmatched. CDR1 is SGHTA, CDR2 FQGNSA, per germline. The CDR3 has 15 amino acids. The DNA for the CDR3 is TGTGCCAGTGAGAAACGGGAGGCTGGCATAGATACGCAGTATTTT. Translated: CASEKREAGIDTQYF.

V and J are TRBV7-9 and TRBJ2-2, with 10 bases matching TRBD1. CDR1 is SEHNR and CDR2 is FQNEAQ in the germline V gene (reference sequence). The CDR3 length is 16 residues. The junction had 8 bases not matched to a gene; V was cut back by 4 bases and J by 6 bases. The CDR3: CASSSPGQGKAGELFF. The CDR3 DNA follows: TGTGCCAGCAGCTCACCGGGACAGGGGAAGGCCGGGGAGCTGTTTTTT.

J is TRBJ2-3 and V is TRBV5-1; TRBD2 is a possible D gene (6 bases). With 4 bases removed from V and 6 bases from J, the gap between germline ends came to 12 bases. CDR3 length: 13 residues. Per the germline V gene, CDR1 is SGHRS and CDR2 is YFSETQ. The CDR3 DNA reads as TGCGCCAGCAGCCGCCGGGACTCCGATACGCAGTATTTT. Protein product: CASSRRDSDTQYF.

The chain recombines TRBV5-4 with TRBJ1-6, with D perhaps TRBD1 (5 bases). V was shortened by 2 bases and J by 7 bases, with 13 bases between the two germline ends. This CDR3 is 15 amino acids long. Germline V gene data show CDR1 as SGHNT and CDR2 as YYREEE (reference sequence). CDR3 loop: CASSLDQGFNSPLHF. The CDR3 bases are TGTGCCAGCAGCTTAGATCAGGGATTCAATTCACCCCTCCACTTT.

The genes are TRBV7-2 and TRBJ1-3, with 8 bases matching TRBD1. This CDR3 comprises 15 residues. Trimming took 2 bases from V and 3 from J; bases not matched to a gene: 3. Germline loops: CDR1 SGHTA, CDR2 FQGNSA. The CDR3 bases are TGTGCCAGCAGCTTATCAGGGGGCAGTGGAAACACCATATATTTT. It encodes CASSLSGGSGNTIYF.

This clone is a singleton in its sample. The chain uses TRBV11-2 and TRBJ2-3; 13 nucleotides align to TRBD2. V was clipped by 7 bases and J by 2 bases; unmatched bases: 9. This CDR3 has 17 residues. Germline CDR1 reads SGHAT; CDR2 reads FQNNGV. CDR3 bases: TGTGCCAGCACCAAACCACTAGCGGGGGGGCACACAGATACGCAGTATTTT. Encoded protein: CASTKPLAGGHTDTQYF. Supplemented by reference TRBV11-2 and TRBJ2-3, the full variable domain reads EAGVAQSPRYKIIEKRQSVAFWCNPISGHATLYWYQQILGQGPKLLIQFQNNGVVDDSQLPKDRFSAERLKGVDSTLKIQPAKLEDSAVYLCASTKPLAGGHTDTQYFGPGTRLTVL.

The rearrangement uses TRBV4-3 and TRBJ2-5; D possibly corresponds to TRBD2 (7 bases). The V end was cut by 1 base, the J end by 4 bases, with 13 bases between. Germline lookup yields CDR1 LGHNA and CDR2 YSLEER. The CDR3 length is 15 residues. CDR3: CASSQGGGVPETQYF. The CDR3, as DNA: TGCGCCAGCAGCCAAGGAGGGGGGGTCCCAGAGACCCAGTACTTC.

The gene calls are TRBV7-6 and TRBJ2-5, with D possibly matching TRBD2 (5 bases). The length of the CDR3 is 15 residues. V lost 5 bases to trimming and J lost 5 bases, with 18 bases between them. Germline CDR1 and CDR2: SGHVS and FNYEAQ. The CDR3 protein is CASSLSGPPLETQYF. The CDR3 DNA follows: TGTGCCAGCAGCCTCAGCGGTCCCCCCCTTGAGACCCAGTACTTC.

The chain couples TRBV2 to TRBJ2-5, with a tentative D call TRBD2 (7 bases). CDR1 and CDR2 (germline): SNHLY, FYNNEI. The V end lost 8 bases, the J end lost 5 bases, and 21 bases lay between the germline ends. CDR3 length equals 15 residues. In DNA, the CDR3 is TGTGCCAGCTCCCAGGGCGGGGGCGCCTCGGAGACCCAGTACTTC. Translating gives CASSQGGGASETQYF.

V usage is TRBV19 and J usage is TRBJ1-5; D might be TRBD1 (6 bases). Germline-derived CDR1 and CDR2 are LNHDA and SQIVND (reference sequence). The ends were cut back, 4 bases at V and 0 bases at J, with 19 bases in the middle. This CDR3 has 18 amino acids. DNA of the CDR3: TGTGCCAGTAGTAAAACGGGACAACTTTTGATTAGCAATCAGCCCCAGCATTTT. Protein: CASSKTGQLLISNQPQHF.